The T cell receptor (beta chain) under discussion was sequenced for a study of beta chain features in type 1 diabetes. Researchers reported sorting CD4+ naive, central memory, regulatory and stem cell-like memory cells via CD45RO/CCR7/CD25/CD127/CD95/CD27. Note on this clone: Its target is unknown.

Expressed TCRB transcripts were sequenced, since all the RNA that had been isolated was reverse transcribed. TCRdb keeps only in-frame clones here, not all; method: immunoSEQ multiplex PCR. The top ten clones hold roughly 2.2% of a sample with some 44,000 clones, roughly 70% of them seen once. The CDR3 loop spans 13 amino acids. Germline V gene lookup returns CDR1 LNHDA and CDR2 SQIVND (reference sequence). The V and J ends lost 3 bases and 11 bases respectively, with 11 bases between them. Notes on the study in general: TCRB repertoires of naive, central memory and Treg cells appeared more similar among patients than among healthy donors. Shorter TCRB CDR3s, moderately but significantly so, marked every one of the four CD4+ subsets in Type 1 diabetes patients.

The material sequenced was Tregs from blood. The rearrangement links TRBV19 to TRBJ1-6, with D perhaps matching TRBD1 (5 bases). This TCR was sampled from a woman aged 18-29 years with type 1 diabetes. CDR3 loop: CASSIRRDAPLHF. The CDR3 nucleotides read TGTGCCAGTAGTATCCGCAGGGATGCACCCCTCCACTTT.